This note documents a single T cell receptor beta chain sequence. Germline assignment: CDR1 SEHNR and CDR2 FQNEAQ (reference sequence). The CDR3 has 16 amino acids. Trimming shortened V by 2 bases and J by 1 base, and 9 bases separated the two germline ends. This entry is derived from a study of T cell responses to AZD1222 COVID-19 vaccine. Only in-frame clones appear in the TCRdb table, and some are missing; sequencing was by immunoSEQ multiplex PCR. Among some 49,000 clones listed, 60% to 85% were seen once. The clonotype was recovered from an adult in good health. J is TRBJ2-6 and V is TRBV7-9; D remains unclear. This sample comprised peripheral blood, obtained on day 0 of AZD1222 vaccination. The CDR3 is CASSLMGLSGANVLTF. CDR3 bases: TGTGCCAGCAGCTTAATGGGATTATCTGGGGCCAACGTCCTGACTTTC.